A single sample is the source of the 29 T cell receptor beta chains below, sequenced in a study of identical twins (dated by TCRdb to between 2015 and 2016). The library was produced with 5' RACE. Sequenced on an Illumina HiSeq 2000. TCRdb redid the processing of the public reads, applying fastp at Q25 and MiXCR, and retained in-frame beta chains. Each entry is one CDR3 protein sequence, shown with its most common DNA and genes. Counted in this sample were roughly 690,000 distinct CDR3 sequences; 21% of them appeared once. In total, the top ten clones hold 4% to 5.5% of the sample. These data were also reused for a study on T cells expressing NK-cell markers.

Source material: PBMCs. The receptors shown here come from a woman under 30 in good health.

The V and J genes are TRBV6-1 and TRBJ1-3; D is unresolved. Germline lookup yields CDR1 MNHNS and CDR2 SASEGT. The CDR3 contains 14 residues. Trimming stripped 8 bases from V and 0 bases from J, with 11 bases between. CDR3 sequence (DNA): TGTGCCAGCCGCCCGTGGAGCTCTGGAAACACCATATATTTT. Protein product: CASRPWSSGNTIYF.

The chain recombines TRBV4-2 with TRBJ2-2; 12 positions agree with TRBD2. This CDR3 comprises 15 residues. Germline V gene lookup returns CDR1 LGHNA and CDR2 YNFKEQ. V shed 4 bases and J 3 bases; nucleotides not matched to a gene: 0. The CDR3 coding sequence is TGTGCCAGCAGCCGACTAGCGGGGGACACCGGGGAGCTGTTTTTT. This codes for CASSRLAGDTGELFF.

This clonotype turned up a few times. V and J are TRBV7-2 and TRBJ2-1; 8 nucleotides match TRBD2. J was trimmed by 0 bases and V by 5 bases; bases with no gene match: 3. The CDR3 loop spans 15 amino acids. Germline values: CDR1 SGHTA, CDR2 FQGNSA. In DNA, the CDR3 is TGTGCCAGCAGCGTCGGACTAGCCTCCTACAATGAGCAGTTCTTC. Translation gives CASSVGLASYNEQFF.

The rearrangement links TRBV6-1 to TRBJ2-7; either TRBD1 or TRBD2 may fit D (5 bases each). V was clipped by 8 bases and J by 2 bases, with 16 bases between them. Germline CDR1 and CDR2: MNHNS and SASEGT. The CDR3 is made up of 14 amino acids. The CDR3 nucleotides are TGTGCCAGCCAGACCGCCGGGGCCGCCTACGAGCAGTACTTC. This sequence encodes CASQTAGAAYEQYF.

This clonotype was counted only a few times. The chain combines TRBV7-2 with TRBJ1-1; a possible D gene is TRBD1 (5 bases). V was clipped by 7 bases and J by 4 bases, with 13 bases between them. CDR1 is SGHTA and CDR2 is FQGNSA in the germline V gene. The CDR3 runs to 13 residues. The CDR3 sequence is CASNTGFPTEAFF. DNA of the CDR3: TGTGCCAGCAATACAGGTTTTCCCACTGAAGCTTTCTTT.

This clonotype has just a few counts. The chain links TRBV7-7 to TRBJ2-7; tentative D call: TRBD2 (7 bases). The CDR3 is made up of 14 amino acids. Trimming left V 5 bases short and J 4 bases short, with 15 bases between. Germline V CDR1 and CDR2: SSHAT, FNYEAQ (reference sequence). The CDR3 DNA follows: TGTGCCAGCAGCCACGGGGGAGGGGGATACGAGCAGTACTTC. It codes for CASSHGGGGYEQYF. Supplemented by reference TRBV7-7 and TRBJ2-7, the full variable domain reads GAGVSQSPRYKVTKRGQDVTLRCDPISSHATLYWYQQALGQGPEFLTYFNYEAQPDKSGLPSDRFSAERPEGSISTLTIQRTEQRDSAMYRCASSHGGGGYEQYFGPGTRLTVT.

This clonotype was found a few times. The rearrangement links TRBV2 to TRBJ2-1, with TRBD2 as a possible D gene (6 bases). The length of the CDR3 is 14 residues. Germline CDR1 is SNHLY and CDR2 is FYNNEI. The V end lost 8 bases, the J end lost 9 bases, and 20 bases lay between the germline ends. The CDR3: CASVGGPVVVEQFF. CDR3 DNA sequence: TGTGCCAGCGTAGGAGGGCCAGTCGTTGTTGAGCAGTTCTTC.

The V call is TRBV5-1, the J call TRBJ2-3; 9 bases map to TRBD2. V trimming: 1 base; J trimming: 2 bases; junction bases outside the gene matches: 5. Germline lookup yields CDR1 SGHRS and CDR2 YFSETQ. The length of the CDR3 is 16 residues. The CDR3: CASSLPLAGNTDTQYF. The CDR3 DNA reads as TGCGCCAGCAGCTTGCCCCTAGCGGGAAACACAGATACGCAGTATTTT.

In this sample, this clonotype turned up once. The chain recombines TRBV7-9 with TRBJ2-7; no reliable D call. The CDR3 consists of 14 residues. Germline lookup yields CDR1 SEHNR and CDR2 FQNEAQ (reference sequence). V was trimmed by 2 bases and J by 5 bases, leaving 13 bases between them. Here the CDR3 DNA reads TGTGCCAGCAGCTTACCGGGTTTTGCAAACGAGCAGTACTTC. Amino acid sequence: CASSLPGFANEQYF.

This clonotype came up once. The rearrangement links TRBV12-3 or TRBV12-4 to TRBJ2-5; 11 positions match TRBD1. After removal of 5 bases from V and 7 bases from J, the junction contained 15 bases not matched to a gene. The CDR3 loop spans 17 amino acids. CDR3 bases: TGTGCCAGCAGTCCACGTTTCCCGGACAGGGGGCGGGGGACCCAGTACTTC. Protein: CASSPRFPDRGRGTQYF.

V is TRBV7-8 and J is TRBJ2-3; TRBD2 might be the D (6 bases). V dropped 5 bases and J dropped 1 base, with 28 bases sitting between them. The CDR3 is 20 amino acids. CDR1 is SGHVS, CDR2 FQNEAQ, per germline. The CDR3 DNA is TGTGCCAGCAGCCCCCTAAGACTAGATAGCCGCCTACGCGGCACAGATACGCAGTATTTT. Translated: CASSPLRLDSRLRGTDTQYF.

This sequence joins TRBV19 and TRBJ2-7; 9 bases align to TRBD2. V lost 6 bases to trimming and J lost 3 bases; unmatched junction nucleotides: 15. CDR1 is LNHDA, CDR2 SQIVND, per germline (reference sequence). The CDR3 is 17 residues long. The CDR3: CASSHPGSSGSIYEQYF. In DNA, the CDR3 is TGTGCCAGTAGCCACCCAGGTAGTAGCGGGAGCATCTACGAGCAGTACTTC.

This clonotype was picked up many times. V and J are TRBV7-7 and TRBJ2-1, with D possibly TRBD1 on 5 matching bases. This CDR3 spans 15 amino acids. Trimming took 3 bases from V and 1 from J, leaving 10 bases between them. Germline values: CDR1 SSHAT, CDR2 FNYEAQ (reference sequence). Written as DNA, the CDR3 is TGTGCCAGCAGCTTGAACCCAGGGTCCTACAATGAGCAGTTCTTC. Amino acids: CASSLNPGSYNEQFF.

This clonotype was detected a few times. J is TRBJ2-5 and V is TRBV12-3 or TRBV12-4, with a weak D call TRBD2 (5 bases). CDR3 size: 14 residues. V lost 7 bases and J lost 5, with 17 bases in between. The chain's CDR3 is CASTISASGETQYF. In nucleotides, the CDR3 is TGTGCCAGCACTATTAGCGCCTCGGGGGAGACCCAGTACTTC.

This clonotype was counted a few times. CDR3 amino acids: CASSLMSGAEETQYF. The CDR3 DNA reads as TGCGCCAGCAGCTTGATGTCAGGGGCTGAAGAGACCCAGTACTTC. This sequence joins TRBV5-1 and TRBJ2-5; TRBD1 is a possible D gene (6 bases). This CDR3 has 15 amino acids. Germline V gene lookup returns CDR1 SGHRS and CDR2 YFSETQ. V was shortened by 1 base and J by 3 bases, with 13 bases between the two germline ends.

This clonotype occurred a few times. The V gene is TRBV18, the J gene TRBJ2-1; TRBD2 agrees at 9 bases. The CDR3 contains 16 residues. The junction had 4 bases not matched to a gene; V was cut back by 1 base and J by 3 bases. Germline CDR1 reads KGHSH; CDR2 reads LQKENI. The CDR3 DNA is TGTGCCAGCTCACCACTGACTAGCGGCTTCTACAATGAGCAGTTCTTC. Protein: CASSPLTSGFYNEQFF.

This clonotype was seen only once. This chain connects TRBV12-3 or TRBV12-4 to TRBJ2-2; TRBD2 aligns across 10 bases. This CDR3 region has 15 residues. V lost 6 bases and J lost 4; bases outside the gene matches: 5. The CDR3 DNA follows: TGTGCCAGCAGATCTAGCGGGAGTTTCACCGGGGAGCTGTTTTTT. This translates into CASRSSGSFTGELFF.

This sequence joins TRBV20-1 and TRBJ2-1, with a possible D match to TRBD1 (5 bases). The length of the CDR3 is 16 residues. Germline V CDR1 and CDR2: DFQATT, SNEGSKA (reference sequence). V shed 2 bases and J shed 6 bases, with 20 bases lying between them. CDR3 region: CSARSPGRGVGNEQFF. CDR3 nucleotides: TGCAGTGCTAGATCCCCAGGGCGTGGCGTAGGCAATGAGCAGTTCTTC.

This clonotype was seen only a few times. The chain carries TRBV20-1 and TRBJ2-4, with D unresolved. The CDR3 is 13 amino acids. Trimming removed 5 bases from V and 7 bases from J, with 15 bases in between. Germline CDR1 reads DFQATT; CDR2 reads SNEGSKA (reference sequence). This CDR3 reads CSAGIPPANIQYF. The CDR3 DNA sequence: TGCAGTGCTGGAATACCTCCCGCGAACATTCAGTACTTC.

V gene TRBV20-1 combines with J gene TRBJ1-1, with D hard to call. The V gene lost 3 bases and the J gene lost 2 bases, with 10 bases spanning the gap. The CDR3 consists of 13 residues. Germline loops: CDR1 DFQATT, CDR2 SNEGSKA (reference sequence). Here the CDR3 DNA reads TGCAGTGCTAGTGCGGGGATTAACACTGAAGCTTTCTTT. Protein: CSASAGINTEAFF.

This clonotype was found many times. The chain carries TRBV12-3 or TRBV12-4 and TRBJ1-1, with TRBD1 matching over 9 bases. The CDR3 runs 14 residues. V was pared by 6 bases and J by 4 bases, with 6 bases of the junction left unmatched. Here the CDR3 reads CASSWDRASTEAFF. The CDR3 DNA sequence: TGTGCCAGCAGCTGGGACAGGGCTAGCACTGAAGCTTTCTTT.

This rearrangement joins TRBV7-2 to TRBJ2-1; 12 nucleotides align to TRBD2. This CDR3 region has 17 residues. Germline-derived CDR1 and CDR2 are SGHTA and FQGNSA. With 1 base clipped from V and 3 bases from J, the junction kept 4 bases outside the gene matches. CDR3 in DNA: TGTGCCAGCAGCTTAGGAACTAGCGGGAGGATCTACAATGAGCAGTTCTTC. Protein: CASSLGTSGRIYNEQFF.

This clonotype appeared a few times. V is TRBV29-1 and J is TRBJ2-1; 7 bases line up with TRBD1. Trimming at V came to 7 bases and at J to 7 bases, leaving 16 bases not matched to a gene. Germline-derived CDR1 and CDR2 are SQVTM and ANQGSEA. The CDR3 has 15 residues. The CDR3 reads CSASHGTERYNEQFF. The CDR3 nucleotides are TGCAGCGCCAGCCACGGGACAGAAAGATATAATGAGCAGTTCTTC.

V is TRBV16 and J is TRBJ1-6; 7 bases are a match to TRBD1. J gave up 10 bases and V 0 bases, and 6 bases lay outside the gene matches. Germline V gene lookup returns CDR1 KGHSY and CDR2 FQNENV. The length of the CDR3 is 15 residues. CDR3 residues: CASSQSAGGWSPLHF. CDR3 bases: TGTGCCAGCAGCCAATCGGCAGGGGGTTGGTCACCCCTCCACTTT.

The chain employs TRBV20-1 and TRBJ1-5, with D perhaps TRBD1 (5 bases). The germline CDR1 and CDR2 sequences are DFQATT and SNEGSKA (reference sequence). The CDR3 extends over 13 amino acids. Between the trimmed V and J ends, which lost 6 bases and 5 bases, there was a span of 14 bases. In DNA, the CDR3 is TGCAGTGCGGGGGGGGTGGGGTATCAGCCCCAGCATTTT. Translation: CSAGGVGYQPQHF.

The chain joins TRBV7-3 to TRBJ2-1; 12 nucleotides line up with TRBD2. The germline V gene encodes CDR1 SGHTA and CDR2 FQGTGA. CDR3 length: 15 amino acids. With V trimmed by 3 bases and J by 8 bases, 5 bases remained unmatched. The CDR3 region is CASSFTSGGMDEQFF. CDR3 in DNA: TGTGCCAGCAGCTTTACTAGCGGGGGGATGGATGAGCAGTTCTTC.

This clonotype was seen a handful of times. This chain links TRBV20-1 with TRBJ1-2; 8 bases align to TRBD1. The CDR3 extends over 11 amino acids. In germline, CDR1 is DFQATT, CDR2 SNEGSKA (reference sequence). Germline trimming cut 7 bases from V and 8 bases from J; bases unmatched to any gene: 6. CDR3 DNA: TGCAGTGTTCCTGACAGGGGAGGCTACACCTTC. It codes for CSVPDRGGYTF.

The chain carries TRBV9 and TRBJ2-2, with a tentative D call TRBD2 (5 bases). Trimming stripped 0 bases from V and 5 bases from J, with 14 bases between. This CDR3 spans 16 amino acids. Looked up from germline, CDR1 is SGDLS and CDR2 is YYNGEE. For the CDR3, the DNA is TGTGCCAGCAGCGTAGGGGGAGACTCATATACCGGGGAGCTGTTTTTT. It specifies CASSVGGDSYTGELFF.

A few counts support this clonotype. The chain links TRBV4-2 to TRBJ2-3; 9 nucleotides match TRBD2. Germline V lookup: CDR1 LGHNA, CDR2 YNFKEQ. This CDR3 comprises 21 residues. J was trimmed by 0 bases and V by 2 bases; bases with no gene match: 18. The CDR3 spells CASSQPRGGLAGTASTDTQYF. The CDR3 DNA sequence: TGTGCCAGCAGCCAACCTAGAGGCGGTCTAGCGGGGACCGCTAGCACAGATACGCAGTATTTT.